This T cell receptor (beta chain) was identified in a study of CD8+ T cells in alopecia areata (dated by TCRdb to about 2018). For the study in its entirety: Treated patients were enrolled in an open-label pilot trial of oral tofacitinib, 5 to 10 mg twice daily, for moderate-to-severe alopecia areata. On the human side, TCRbeta sequencing was run on scalp tissue and on sorted CD4+ and CD8+ peripheral blood T cells from healthy controls and from alopecia areata patients with either patchy or totalis/universalis disease. Scalp clonality was compared among normal scalp (n=4), patchy alopecia areata scalp (n=8), and alopecia totalis/universalis scalp (n=8). High-throughput TCRbeta sequencing was used to examine T cell clonal expansion in alopecia areata in both the C3H/HeJ mouse model and human patients. RNA came from the PAXgene miRNA kit for fixed scalp, the miRNeasy kit for PBMCs, and the RNeasy kit for mouse skin. Tofacitinib was given for 6 to 18 months, followed by 6 months of follow-up off drug to assess delayed response and recurrence. TCRbeta CDR3 regions were amplified by immunoSEQ multiplex PCR with 35 Vbeta forward and 13 Jbeta reverse primers. Biopsies were taken from tofacitinib-treated patients at baseline and at 4 and 24 weeks of treatment, and a later scalp biopsy was taken in several of the tofacitinib-treated patients.

Turning to this clone: Its antigen specificity is not known. Base qualities were left out, and no much larger clone turns up one base away.

The research as a whole found: Scalp TCR repertoire analysis is complicated because resident alphabeta T cells in normal human skin are also sequenced, whereas mouse skin is dominated by gammadelta T cells. Lesional scalp, especially in alopecia totalis/universalis, showed higher clonality and more expanded CD8+ clones than normal scalp, suggesting antigenic drive. Shared TCR sequences between patients were less evident than in mice, which may be partly attributable to HLA diversity in the patient population.

Libraries were constructed by the immunoSEQ multiplex PCR assay. RNA was extracted from all samples and reverse transcribed into cDNA, which served as template for TCR sequencing. SuperScript III was used to make first-strand cDNA, primed with a 2:1 mix of oligo-dT and random hexamers. A synthetic immune receptor repertoire was used to measure amplification bias, and any remaining bias was corrected computationally. Per the original workflow: Raw reads were preprocessed to remove errors, and CDR3 was defined according to IMGT conventions as the region from the conserved cysteine to phenylalanine. To get clonality, Shannon entropy was normalized by log2 of the number of productive unique TCRs and the result was subtracted from 1. CD4 or CD8 identity of scalp clones was inferred by cross-referencing scalp TCRbeta sequences with sorted blood CD4 and CD8 repertoires. TCRdb took over this immuneACCESS table, retaining in-frame rearrangements with V and J assigned. Such tables are incomplete; in checked studies, under half of the missing clones stem from an unresolved V gene, and the remainder is unexplained. The DNA was the basis for D and trimming; V, J and clone size are from that table. The sample records about 180,000 clones, about 63% of which are singletons. The ten largest make up 1.5% to 2% of the sample.

The time point label corresponds to: baseline before oral tofacitinib. Lesional scalp punch biopsies and peripheral blood were collected from alopecia areata patients. PBMCs were isolated by density centrifugation and stained for CD3, CD4 and CD8, and CD4+ and CD8+ T cells were sorted on a FACSAria. The TCR was taken from a human donor with alopecia areata. The sequenced sample was CD4+ T cells sorted from blood, obtained at week 0.

The nucleotide sequence reads as follows: TGTGCCATCAGTACGGACAGGGCATCCGGGGAGCTGTTTTTT. Translated, it gives CAISTDRASGELFF. Here the chain combines TRBV10-3 and TRBJ2-2; the junction holds 8 bases that match TRBD1. Germline trimming: 5 bases from V, 6 bases from J; junction bases outside gene matches: 5. The CDR3 runs 14 residues from the cysteine to the phenylalanine. Only the CDR3 portion is preserved as DNA: 42 bases, with reading frame beginning at the first base. As encoded in the germline V gene, CDR1 is ENHRY while CDR2 is SYGVKD.